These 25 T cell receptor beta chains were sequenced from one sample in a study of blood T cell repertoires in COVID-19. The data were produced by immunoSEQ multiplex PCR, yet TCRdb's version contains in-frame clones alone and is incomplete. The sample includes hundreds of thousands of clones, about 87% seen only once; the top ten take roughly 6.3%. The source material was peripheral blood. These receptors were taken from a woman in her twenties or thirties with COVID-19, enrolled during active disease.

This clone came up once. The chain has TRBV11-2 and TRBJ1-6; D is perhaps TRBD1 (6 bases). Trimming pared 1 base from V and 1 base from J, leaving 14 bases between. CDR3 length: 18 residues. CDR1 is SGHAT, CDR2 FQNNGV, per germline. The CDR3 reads CASSLVTGLDSYNSPLHF. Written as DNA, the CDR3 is TGTGCCAGCAGCTTAGTTACAGGGCTGGATTCCTATAATTCACCCCTCCACTTT. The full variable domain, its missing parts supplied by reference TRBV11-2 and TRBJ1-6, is EAGVAQSPRYKIIEKRQSVAFWCNPISGHATLYWYQQILGQGPKLLIQFQNNGVVDDSQLPKDRFSAERLKGVDSTLKIQPAKLEDSAVYLCASSLVTGLDSYNSPLHFGNGTRLTVT.

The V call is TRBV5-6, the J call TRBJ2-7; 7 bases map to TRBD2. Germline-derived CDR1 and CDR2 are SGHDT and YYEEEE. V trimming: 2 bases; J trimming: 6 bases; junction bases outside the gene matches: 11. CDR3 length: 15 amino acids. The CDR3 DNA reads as TGTGCCAGCAGCTTTGGGATGGGGGGGTCGAGCGAGCAGTACTTC. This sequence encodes CASSFGMGGSSEQYF. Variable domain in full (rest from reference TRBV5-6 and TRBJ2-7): DAGVTQSPTHLIKTRGQQVTLRCSPKSGHDTVSWYQQALGQGPQFIFQYYEEEERQRGNFPDRFSGHQFPNYSSELNVNALLLGDSALYLCASSFGMGGSSEQYFGPGTRLTVT.

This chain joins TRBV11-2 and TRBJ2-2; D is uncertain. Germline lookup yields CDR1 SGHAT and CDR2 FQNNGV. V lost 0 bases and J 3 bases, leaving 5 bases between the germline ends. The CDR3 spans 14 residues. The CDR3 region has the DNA TGTGCCAGCAGCTTAGAACTACACACCGGGGAGCTGTTTTTT. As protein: CASSLELHTGELFF.

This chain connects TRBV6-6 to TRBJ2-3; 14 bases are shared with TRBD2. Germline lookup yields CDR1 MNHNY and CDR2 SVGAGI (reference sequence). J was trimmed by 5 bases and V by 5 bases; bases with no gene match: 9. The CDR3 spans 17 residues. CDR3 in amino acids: CASSPRLAGGPEDTQYF. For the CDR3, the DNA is TGTGCCAGCAGTCCTAGACTAGCGGGGGGGCCTGAAGATACGCAGTATTTT.

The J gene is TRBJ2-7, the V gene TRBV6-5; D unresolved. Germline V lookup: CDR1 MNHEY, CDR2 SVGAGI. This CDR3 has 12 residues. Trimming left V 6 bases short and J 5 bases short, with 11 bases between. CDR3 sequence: CASSRTQDEQYF. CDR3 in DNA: TGTGCCAGCAGCAGAACCCAAGACGAGCAGTACTTC.

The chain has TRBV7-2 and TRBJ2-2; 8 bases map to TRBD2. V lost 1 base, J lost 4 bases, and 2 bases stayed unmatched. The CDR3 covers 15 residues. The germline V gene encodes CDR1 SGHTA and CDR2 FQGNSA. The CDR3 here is CASSLGTSITGELFF. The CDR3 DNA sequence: TGTGCCAGCAGCTTAGGGACTAGCATCACCGGGGAGCTGTTTTTT.

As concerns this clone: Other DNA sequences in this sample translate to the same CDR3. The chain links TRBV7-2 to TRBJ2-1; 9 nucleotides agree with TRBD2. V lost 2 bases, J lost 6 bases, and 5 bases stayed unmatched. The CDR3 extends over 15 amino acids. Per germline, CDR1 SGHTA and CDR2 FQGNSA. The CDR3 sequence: CASSLRAGGRNEQFF. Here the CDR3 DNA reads TGTGCCAGCAGCTTACGGGCGGGAGGGCGCAATGAGCAGTTCTTC.

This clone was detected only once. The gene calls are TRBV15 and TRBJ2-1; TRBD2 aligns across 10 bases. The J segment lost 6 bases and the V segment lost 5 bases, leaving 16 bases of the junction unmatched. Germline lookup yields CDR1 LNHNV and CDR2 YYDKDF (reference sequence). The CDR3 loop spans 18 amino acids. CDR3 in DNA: TGTGCCACCAGCGATACCGGGACTAGCGCTGCCAGAGTCAATGAGCAGTTCTTC. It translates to CATSDTGTSAARVNEQFF.

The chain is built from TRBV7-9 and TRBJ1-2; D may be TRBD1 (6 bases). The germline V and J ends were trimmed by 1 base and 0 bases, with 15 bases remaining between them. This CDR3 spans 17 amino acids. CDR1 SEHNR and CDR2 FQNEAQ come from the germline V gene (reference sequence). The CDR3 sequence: CASSLGGGIRANYGYTF. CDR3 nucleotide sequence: TGTGCCAGCAGCTTAGGAGGGGGAATACGGGCTAACTATGGCTACACCTTC.

CDR3 in amino acids: CASSEASGLAGFGTDTQYF. The CDR3 nucleotides read TGTGCCAGCAGTGAAGCGTCGGGACTAGCGGGATTTGGTACAGATACGCAGTATTTT. The chain carries TRBV2 and TRBJ2-3, with 13 bases fitting TRBD2. J gave up 3 bases and V 0 bases, and 9 bases lay outside the gene matches. The CDR3 has 19 residues. CDR1 is SNHLY, CDR2 FYNNEI, per germline.

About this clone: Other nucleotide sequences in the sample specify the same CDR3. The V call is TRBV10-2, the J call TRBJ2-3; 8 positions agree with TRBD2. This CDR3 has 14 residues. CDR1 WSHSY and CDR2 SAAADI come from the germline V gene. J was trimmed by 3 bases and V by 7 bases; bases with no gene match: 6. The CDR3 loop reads CASNSGARTDTQYF. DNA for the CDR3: TGCGCCAGCAATAGCGGGGCTCGTACAGATACGCAGTATTTT.

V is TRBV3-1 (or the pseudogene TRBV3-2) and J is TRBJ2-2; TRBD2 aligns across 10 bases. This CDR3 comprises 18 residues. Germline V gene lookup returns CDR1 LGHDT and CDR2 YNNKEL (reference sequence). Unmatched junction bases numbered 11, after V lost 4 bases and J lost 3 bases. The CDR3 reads CASSPQSTLAGDTGELFF. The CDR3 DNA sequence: TGTGCCAGCAGCCCCCAGAGCACCCTAGCGGGGGACACCGGGGAGCTGTTTTTT.

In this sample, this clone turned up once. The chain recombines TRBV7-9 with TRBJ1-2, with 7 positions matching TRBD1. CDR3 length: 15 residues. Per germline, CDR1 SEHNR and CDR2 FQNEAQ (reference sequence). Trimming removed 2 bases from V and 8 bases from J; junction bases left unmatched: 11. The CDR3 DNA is TGTGCCAGCAGCTTACTCGTCACAGGGGACGGAGGCTACACCTTC. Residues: CASSLLVTGDGGYTF.

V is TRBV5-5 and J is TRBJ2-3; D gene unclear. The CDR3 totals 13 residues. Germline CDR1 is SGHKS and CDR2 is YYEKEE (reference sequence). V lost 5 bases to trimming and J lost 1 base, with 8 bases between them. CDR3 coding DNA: TGTGCCAGCAGGCCCCGGGGCACAGATACGCAGTATTTT. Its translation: CASRPRGTDTQYF.

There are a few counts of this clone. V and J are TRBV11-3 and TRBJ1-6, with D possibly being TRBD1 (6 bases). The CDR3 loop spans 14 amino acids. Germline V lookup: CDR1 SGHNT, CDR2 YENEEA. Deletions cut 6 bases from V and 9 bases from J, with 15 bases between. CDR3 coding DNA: TGTGCCAGCAGTTTCTACAAAGGGGGTTCACCCCTCCACTTT. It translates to CASSFYKGGSPLHF.

As DNA, the CDR3 is TGTGCCAGCAGCTTAGTCAGGGGCAATCAGCCCCAGCATTTT. Amino acids: CASSLVRGNQPQHF. The V call is TRBV7-2, the J call TRBJ1-5; TRBD1 is a possible D gene (5 bases). CDR1 is SGHTA and CDR2 is FQGNSA in the germline V gene. This CDR3 is built from 14 residues. Trimming removed 1 base from V and 2 bases from J, with 6 bases in between.

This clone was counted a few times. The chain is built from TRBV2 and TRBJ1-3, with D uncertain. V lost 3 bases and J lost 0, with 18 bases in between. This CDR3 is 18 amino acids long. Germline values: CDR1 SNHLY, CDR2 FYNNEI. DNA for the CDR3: TGTGCCAGCAGTGAGACGGGATCAAGCCTCTTCTCTGGAAACACCATATATTTT. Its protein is CASSETGSSLFSGNTIYF. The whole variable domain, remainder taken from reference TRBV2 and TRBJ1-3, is EPEVTQTPSHQVTQMGQEVILRCVPISNHLYFYWYRQILGQKVEFLVSFYNNEISEKSEIFDDQFSVERPDGSNFTLKIRSTKLEDSAMYFCASSETGSSLFSGNTIYFGEGSWLTVV.

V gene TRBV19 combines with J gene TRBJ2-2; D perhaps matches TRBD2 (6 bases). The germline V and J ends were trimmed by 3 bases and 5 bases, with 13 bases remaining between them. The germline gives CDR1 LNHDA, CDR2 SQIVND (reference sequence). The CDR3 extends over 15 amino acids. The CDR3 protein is CASSINGRGTGELFF. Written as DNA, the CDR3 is TGTGCCAGTAGTATCAACGGGAGAGGTACCGGGGAGCTGTTTTTT.

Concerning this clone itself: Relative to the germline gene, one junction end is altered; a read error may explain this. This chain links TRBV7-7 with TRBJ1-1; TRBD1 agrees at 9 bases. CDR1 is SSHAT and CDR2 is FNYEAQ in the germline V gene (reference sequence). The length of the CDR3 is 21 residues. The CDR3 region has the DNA TGTGCTAGCAGCTTCCCAGTAACCTTCCGGGACAGGGTTGGTAGTGACACTGAAGCTTTCTTT. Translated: CASSFPVTFRDRVGSDTEAFF.

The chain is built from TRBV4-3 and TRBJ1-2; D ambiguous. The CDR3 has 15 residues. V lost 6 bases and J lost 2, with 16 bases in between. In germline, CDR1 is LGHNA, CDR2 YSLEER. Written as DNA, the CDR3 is TGCGCCAGCAGTCTATACCGGCAGGCCAACTATGGCTACACCTTC. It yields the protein CASSLYRQANYGYTF.

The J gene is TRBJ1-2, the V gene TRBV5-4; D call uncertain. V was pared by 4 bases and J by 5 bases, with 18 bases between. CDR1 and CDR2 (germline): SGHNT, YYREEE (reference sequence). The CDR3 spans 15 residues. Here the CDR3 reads CASSPAVRMEYGYTF. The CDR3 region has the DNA TGTGCCAGCAGCCCGGCTGTCAGGATGGAATATGGCTACACCTTC.

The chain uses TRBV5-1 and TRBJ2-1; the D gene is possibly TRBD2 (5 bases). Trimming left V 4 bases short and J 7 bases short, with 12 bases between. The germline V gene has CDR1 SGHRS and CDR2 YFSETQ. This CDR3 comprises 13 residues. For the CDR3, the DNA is TGCGCCAGCAGCATGCGGACTGATAATGAGCAGTTCTTC. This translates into CASSMRTDNEQFF.

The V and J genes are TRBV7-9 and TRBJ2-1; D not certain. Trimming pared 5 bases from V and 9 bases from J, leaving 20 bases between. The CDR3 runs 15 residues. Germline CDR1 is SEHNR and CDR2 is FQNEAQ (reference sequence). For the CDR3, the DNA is TGTGCCAGCAGCGCCCGATCCATCCCCCCGGGTGAGCAGTTCTTC. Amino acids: CASSARSIPPGEQFF.

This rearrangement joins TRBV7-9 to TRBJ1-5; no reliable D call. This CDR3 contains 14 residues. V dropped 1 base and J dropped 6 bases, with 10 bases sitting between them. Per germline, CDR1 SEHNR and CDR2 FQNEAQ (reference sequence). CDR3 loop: CASSLDSGVQPQHF. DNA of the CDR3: TGTGCCAGCAGCTTAGATTCCGGGGTTCAGCCCCAGCATTTT.

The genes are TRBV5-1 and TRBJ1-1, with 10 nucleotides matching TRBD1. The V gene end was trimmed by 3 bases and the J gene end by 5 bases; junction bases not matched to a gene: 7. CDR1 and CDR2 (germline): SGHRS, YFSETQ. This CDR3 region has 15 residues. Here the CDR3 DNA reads TGCGCCAGCAGCTCTGGGGGGACAGGGGTGACTGAAGCTTTCTTT. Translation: CASSSGGTGVTEAFF.